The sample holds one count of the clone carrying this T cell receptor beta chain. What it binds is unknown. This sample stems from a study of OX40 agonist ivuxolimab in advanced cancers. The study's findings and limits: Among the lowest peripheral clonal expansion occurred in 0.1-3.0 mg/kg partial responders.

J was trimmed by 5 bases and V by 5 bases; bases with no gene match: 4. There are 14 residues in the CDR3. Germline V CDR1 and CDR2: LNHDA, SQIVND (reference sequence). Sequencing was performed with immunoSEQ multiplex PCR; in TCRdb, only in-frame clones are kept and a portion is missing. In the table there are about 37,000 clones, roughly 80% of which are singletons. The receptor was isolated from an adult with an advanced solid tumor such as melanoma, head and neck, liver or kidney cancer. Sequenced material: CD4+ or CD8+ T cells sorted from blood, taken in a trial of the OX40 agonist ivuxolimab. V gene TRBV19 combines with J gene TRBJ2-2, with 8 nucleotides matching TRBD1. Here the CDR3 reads CASSADRGTGELFF. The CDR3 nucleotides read TGTGCCAGTAGTGCAGACAGGGGAACCGGGGAGCTGTTTTTT.